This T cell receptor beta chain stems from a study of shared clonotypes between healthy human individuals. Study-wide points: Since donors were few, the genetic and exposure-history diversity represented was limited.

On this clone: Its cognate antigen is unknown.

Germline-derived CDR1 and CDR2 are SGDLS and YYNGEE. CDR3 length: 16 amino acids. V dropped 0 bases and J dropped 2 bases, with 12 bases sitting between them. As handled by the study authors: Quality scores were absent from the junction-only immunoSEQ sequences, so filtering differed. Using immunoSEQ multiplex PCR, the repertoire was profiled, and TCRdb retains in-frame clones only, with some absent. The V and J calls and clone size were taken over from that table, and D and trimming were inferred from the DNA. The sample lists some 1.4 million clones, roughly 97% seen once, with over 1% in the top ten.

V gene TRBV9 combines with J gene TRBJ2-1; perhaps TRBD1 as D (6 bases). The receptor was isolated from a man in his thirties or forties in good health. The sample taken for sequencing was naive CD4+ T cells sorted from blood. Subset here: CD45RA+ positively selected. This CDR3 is CASSVVSGDTYNEQFF. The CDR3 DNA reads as TGTGCCAGCAGCGTAGTGTCAGGGGACACCTACAATGAGCAGTTCTTC.